This record looks at one T cell receptor beta chain sequence and its context. This sample is drawn from a study of T cells after yellow fever vaccination. TCRdb used MiXCR to reprocess the 5' RACE reads, holding one entry per CDR3 protein. This sample has approximately 120,000 distinct CDR3 sequences, with around 9.8% found just once. The CDR3 runs to 13 residues. In germline, CDR1 is SEHNR, CDR2 FQNEAQ (reference sequence). Trimming took off 5 bases at V and 2 bases at J, with 6 bases between the two ends. This chain links TRBV7-9 with TRBJ2-2; unclear D gene. The source material was CD8+ T cells sorted from PBMCs, sampled on the day of the yellow fever booster vaccination. The TCR comes from a man aged 18 to 30 who received the YFV17D yellow fever vaccine. CDR3 loop: CASSHRNTGELFF. Written as DNA, the CDR3 is TGTGCCAGCAGCCACAGAAACACCGGGGAGCTGTTTTTT.